Listed below are T cell receptor beta chains from one sample, sequenced in a study of tumor-infiltrating lymphocytes in oesophageal squamous cell carcinoma. MiXCR was run by TCRdb on the PCR reads, yielding one entry per CDR3 protein. In the table there are some 10,000 distinct CDR3 sequences, roughly 60% of which are singletons. The sample taken for sequencing was esophageal tumor tissue. The receptors derive from a female donor with esophageal squamous cell carcinoma. The conserved cysteine and the conserved F or W are not part of the CDR3 here. Expanded clones are given a class, and other clones once, few, many or no size at all.

>.|once|TRBV5-5
ASSSTGGETQY
>.|.|TRBV12-3/TRBV12-4
ASSFQGHEQY
>.|.|TRBV27
ASSSRGGQETQY
>.|.|TRBV7-6
ASSRVGATYEQY
>.|.|TRBV5-3
ASSRAGVTYGYT
>.|.|TRBV5-6
ASSFEYLDYNEQF
>TRBJ2-1|.|TRBV7-4
ASRREGAEQF
>TRBJ2-5|.|TRBV11-3
ASSLGLAGEETQY
>.|.|TRBV28
ASSLVRDLYEQY
>TRBJ2-5|many|TRBV5-1
ASSSARGLAGVETQY
>TRBJ1-1|many|TRBV10-1
ASSESYSTEAF
>TRBJ2-5|.|TRBV12-3/TRBV12-4
ASSFGPDTQY
>TRBJ2-5|.|TRBV7-3
ASSLDRGRGSETQY
>TRBJ1-4|.|TRBV12-3/TRBV12-4
ASSGGQGGLEKLF
>TRBJ2-6|.|TRBV5-1
ASSLDPNLSGANVLT
>TRBJ1-2|.|TRBV7-8
ASSLALTGNYGYT
>TRBJ2-5|few|TRBV7-2
ASSPRGGMNEQY
>TRBJ2-1|.|TRBV11-2
ASSVGAGYNEQF
>.|few|TRBV7-3
ASSLRALQGGNEQF
>.|.|TRBV28
ASSLLGVEQF
>TRBJ2-1|.|TRBV10-3
AISESGAPRYNEQF
>TRBJ2-2|large|TRBV2
ASRTGNTGELF
>TRBJ2-4|few|TRBV28
ASRPLRVAKNIQY
>TRBJ2-5|once|TRBV7-8
ASSPWTSGQETQY
>TRBJ2-1|medium-sized|TRBV6-1
ASSPREASYNEQF
>TRBJ2-5|many|TRBV6-1
ASSGRAVQETQY
>TRBJ2-1|.|TRBV6-8
ASSRALSGRTYNEQF
>.|.|TRBV12-3/TRBV12-4
ASSLGGGNYNEQF
>TRBJ2-5|.|TRBV7-2
ASSPEGGKETQY
>.|.|TRBV7-3
ASSLREKQETQY
>TRBJ2-1|few|TRBV6-1
ASTEAGGYNEQF